This T cell receptor beta chain is drawn from a study of T cells in Graves' hyperthyroidism and ophthalmopathy. Study in general: Any treatment followed the collection of peripheral blood at initial diagnosis. Study findings and constraints: Peripheral blood also featured most of the thyroid clonotypes expanded above 0.001. Ophthalmopathy stood apart from stable hyperthyroidism in a 13 V-J model.

In this sample, this clonotype turned up many times. The antigen is undetermined. PBMCs came from more than 9 ml fresh peripheral blood. V lost 0 bases to trimming and J lost 1 base, with 10 bases between them. The CDR3 runs to 14 residues. CDR1 DFQATT and CDR2 SNEGSKA come from the germline V gene (reference sequence). The investigators amplified TCR beta CDR3 regions from RNA transcripts. A first-round RT-PCR of the TCR CDR3 used the HTBI primer set. TCRdb recomputed calls from the multiplex PCR reads with MiXCR, one row per CDR3 protein. The data hold 200,000 to 250,000 distinct CDR3 sequences, with less than 20% observed a single time.

The chain carries TRBV20-1 and TRBJ2-7, with D uncertain. The sequenced material came from blood. This sequence was found in a woman aged 18-29 years with Graves' ophthalmopathy. For the CDR3, the DNA is TGCAGTGCTAGAGATGGTGGGCCATCCTACGAGCAGTACTTC. This sequence encodes CSARDGGPSYEQYF.